This TCR beta chain is drawn from a study of T cell responses to AZD1222 COVID-19 vaccine. General study findings and limits: Donors in the cohort were predominantly white British and more often female, and clonal diversity was possibly underestimated.

Concerning this clone: Its antigen is unknown. Other DNA sequences in this specimen translate into the identical CDR3.

CDR3 length: 14 amino acids. Germline loops: CDR1 MDHEN, CDR2 SYDVKM. V trimming: 6 bases; J trimming: 8 bases; junction bases outside the gene matches: 8. Sequenced by immunoSEQ multiplex PCR; TCRdb stores in-frame clones only, minus some. The sample consists of about 98,000 clones, 88% of them appearing once. Sequencing used peripheral blood, obtained on day 0 of AZD1222 vaccination. This clonotype was obtained from an adult in good health. The chain uses TRBV28 and TRBJ1-4; 8 nucleotides agree with TRBD1. The CDR3 sequence: CASSPTGAAEKLFF. CDR3 bases: TGTGCCAGCAGCCCGACAGGGGCGGCGGAAAAACTGTTTTTT.